This T cell receptor (beta chain) was retrieved from a study of response to subunit inactivated influenza vaccine. Whole-study findings and limits: Few additional T cells are recruited per seasonal influenza vaccination, authors suggested.

This CDR3 has 15 residues. V lost 11 bases to trimming and J lost 1 base; unmatched junction nucleotides: 8. Germline assignment: CDR1 SGHVS and CDR2 FNYEAQ. This clonotype turned up a few times. The antigen is unknown. One entry per CDR3 protein, called by TCRdb with MiXCR from the RT-PCR reads. Of almost 250,000 distinct CDR3 sequences in the sample, 9% to 15% are singletons; the top ten hold roughly 7.7%. V usage is TRBV7-6 and J usage is TRBJ1-5, with 10 bases matching TRBD1. Sample: non-naive T cells sorted from PBMCs, taken 14 to 15 days before vaccination. The clonotype comes from a man aged 50 to 59 who received an inactivated influenza vaccine. The CDR3 here is CASRGQGNSNQPQHF. Here the CDR3 DNA reads TGTGCCTCTCGGGGACAGGGGAACAGCAATCAGCCCCAGCATTTT.